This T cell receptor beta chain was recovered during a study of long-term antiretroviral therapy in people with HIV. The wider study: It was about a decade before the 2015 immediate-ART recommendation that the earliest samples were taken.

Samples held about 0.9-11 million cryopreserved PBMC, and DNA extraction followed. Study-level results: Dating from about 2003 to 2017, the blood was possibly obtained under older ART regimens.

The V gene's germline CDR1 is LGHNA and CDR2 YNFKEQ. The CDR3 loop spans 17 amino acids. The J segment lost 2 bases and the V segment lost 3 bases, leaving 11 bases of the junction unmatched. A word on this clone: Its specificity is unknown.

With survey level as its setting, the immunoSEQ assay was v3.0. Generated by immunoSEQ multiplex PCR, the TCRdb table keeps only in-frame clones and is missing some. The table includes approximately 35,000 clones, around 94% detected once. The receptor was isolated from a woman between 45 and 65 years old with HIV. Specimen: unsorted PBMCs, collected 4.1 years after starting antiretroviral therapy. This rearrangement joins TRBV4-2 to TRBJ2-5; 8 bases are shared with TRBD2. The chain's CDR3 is CASSQSARGDTQETQYF. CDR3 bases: TGTGCCAGCAGCCAGTCGGCGCGGGGGGACACACAAGAGACCCAGTACTTC.